This is a list of T cell receptor beta chains from one sample in a study of cytomegalovirus exposure and HLA in healthy donors. The repertoire was sequenced with immunoSEQ multiplex PCR; TCRdb's copy has only in-frame clones and lacks some. The table records nearly 70,000 clones, roughly 71% of them present only once. Sequenced input: PBMCs. Source of these receptors: a woman in her fifties or sixties in good health and CMV-seropositive. The CDR3 runs from the conserved cysteine through the conserved F or W. A D gene is named only where the DNA matches it firmly. Rows may omit the clone size; those that give it use once, few, many or a size class.

TRBV5-1	few	-	TRBJ2-2	16	CASSLFGQINTGELFF	TGCGCCAGCAGCTTGTTTGGACAGATCAACACCGGGGAGCTGTTTTTT
TRBV7-8	-	TRBD1	TRBJ2-3	18	CASSRTFLGGGVGDTQYF	TGTGCCAGCAGTCGAACTTTTTTAGGGGGCGGTGTAGGAGATACGCAGTATTTT
TRBV7-8	-	-	TRBJ2-2	13	CASSPVSVRELFF	TGTGCCAGCAGCCCCGTCAGCGTCAGGGAGCTGTTTTTT
TRBV6-5	-	-	TRBJ2-7	11	CASSQGKKQYF	TGTGCCAGCAGCCAGGGGAAAAAGCAGTACTTC
TRBV7-2	-	-	TRBJ2-5	15	CASSLASRVTETQYF	TGTGCCAGCAGCCTAGCCTCCAGGGTGACGGAGACCCAGTACTTC
TRBV9	-	-	TRBJ1-4	11	CASSIDEKLFF	TGTGCCAGCAGCATCGATGAAAAACTGTTTTTT
TRBV5-4	-	TRBD1	TRBJ1-1	15	CASSPDRTAYTEAFF	TGTGCCAGCAGCCCGGACAGGACGGCCTACACTGAAGCTTTCTTT
TRBV30	-	-	TRBJ1-4	13	CALGIRGNEKLFF	TGTGCCCTGGGTATTAGGGGTAATGAAAAACTGTTTTTT
TRBV18	-	-	TRBJ1-2	14	CASSLYTANYGYTF	TGTGCCAGCTCCCTCTACACAGCTAACTATGGCTACACCTTC
TRBV5-4	-	TRBD1	TRBJ1-1	13	CASSTRGLTEAFF	TGTGCCAGCAGCACCAGGGGGCTCACTGAAGCTTTCTTT
TRBV2	-	TRBD2	TRBJ2-7	14	CASSEEGGGREQYF	TGTGCCAGCAGTGAAGAGGGCGGGGGACGGGAGCAGTACTTC
TRBV2	-	TRBD2	TRBJ2-5	15	CASRPGTSHQETQYF	TGTGCCAGCAGGCCCGGGACTAGCCATCAAGAGACCCAGTACTTC
TRBV5-5	few	-	TRBJ2-5	13	CASSLTGSETQYF	TGTGCCAGCAGCTTGACAGGTTCCGAGACCCAGTACTTC
TRBV7-3	-	TRBD2	TRBJ2-1	15	CASSTTSGLYNEQFF	TGTGCCAGCAGCACCACTAGCGGGCTCTACAATGAGCAGTTCTTC
TRBV28	-	TRBD1	TRBJ2-4	14	CASSRGLPKNIQYF	TGTGCCAGCAGTAGGGGGCTTCCCAAAAACATTCAGTACTTC
TRBV30	-	TRBD1	TRBJ1-1	14	CAWSTGQGVTEAFF	TGTGCCTGGAGTACCGGACAGGGGGTAACTGAAGCTTTCTTT
TRBV30	-	TRBD1	TRBJ1-5	13	CACSTGGLQPQHF	TGTGCCTGTAGTACAGGGGGCCTGCAGCCCCAGCATTTT
TRBV10-3	-	-	TRBJ1-2	15	CAISEGGAANYGYTF	TGTGCCATCAGTGAGGGAGGGGCAGCTAACTATGGCTACACCTTC
TRBV5-1	few	TRBD1	TRBJ1-4	15	CASSGWTGPNEKLFF	TGCGCCAGCAGCGGATGGACAGGGCCTAATGAAAAACTGTTTTTT
TRBV25-1	-	-	TRBJ1-1	13	CASSDLGTTKAFF	TGTGCCAGCAGTGATCTCGGGACAACGAAAGCTTTCTTT
TRBV4-1	few	-	TRBJ2-2	14	CASSQWAGTGELFF	TGCGCCAGCAGCCAATGGGCAGGCACCGGGGAGCTGTTTTTT
TRBV2	-	-	TRBJ2-4	13	CASSFAAQNIQYF	TGTGCCAGCAGCTTTGCGGCCCAAAACATTCAGTACTTC
TRBV4-1	-	-	TRBJ2-7	14	CASSQEYGGLEQYF	TGCGCCAGCAGCCAAGAATATGGGGGACTCGAGCAGTACTTC
TRBV20-1	-	-	TRBJ1-1	10	CSAYNTEAFF	TGCAGTGCCTACAACACTGAAGCTTTCTTT
TRBV11-3	-	-	TRBJ2-2	17	CASSLGRGGPNTGELFF	TGTGCCAGCAGCTTAGGGCGAGGTGGCCCGAACACCGGGGAGCTGTTTTTT
TRBV2	-	-	TRBJ2-2	15	CASRTTGYAAGELFF	TGTGCCAGCAGGACTACAGGGTACGCCGCCGGGGAGCTGTTTTTT
TRBV6-5	once	TRBD1	TRBJ2-7	15	CASSPLRDRYYEQYF	TGTGCCAGCAGCCCCCTCCGGGACAGATACTACGAGCAGTACTTC